Below are 2 T cell receptor beta chains sequenced from a single sample in a study of Graves' ophthalmopathy and Graves' hyperthyroidism. The study amplified TCR beta CDR3 regions using RNA transcripts. A first-round RT-PCR used HTBI primers, followed by a second-round multiplex PCR. TCRdb reprocessed the multiplex PCR reads with MiXCR, giving one entry per CDR3 protein. The sample yields about 740,000 distinct CDR3 sequences, 40% seen once. Input material: peripheral blood. All receptors derive from an adult man with Graves' ophthalmopathy.

This clonotype has ten or more counts. CDR3 coding DNA: TGCAGCGTTGACAGAGGGGGTGGCTACACCTTC. Its translation is CSVDRGGGYTF. V is TRBV29-1 and J is TRBJ1-2; D may be TRBD1 (6 bases). Germline assignment: CDR1 SQVTM and CDR2 ANQGSEA. CDR3 length equals 11 residues. Trimming took 3 bases from V and 7 from J, leaving 9 bases between them.

V and J are TRBV6-6 and TRBJ2-5; a weak D match, TRBD2 (5 bases). Trimming removed 11 bases from V and 4 bases from J, with 17 bases in between. The germline V gene has CDR1 MNHNY and CDR2 SVGAGI (reference sequence). The CDR3 covers 13 residues. The CDR3 DNA sequence: TGTGCCGGCGGACTCCCCCAAGGAGAGACCCAGTACTTC. This gives the protein CAGGLPQGETQYF.